Given below is one T cell receptor beta chain in context. This sample was included in a study of CD8 T cells in Susac syndrome. Sequencing of TCR beta covered CD8+ and CD4+ T cells obtained from blood. TEMRA cells were enriched by FACS, and CD4+ and CD8+ T cells were negatively isolated. This CDR3 is built from 14 residues. Trimming at V came to 3 bases and at J to 9 bases, leaving 7 bases not matched to a gene. Germline V gene sequence: CDR1 KGHSH, CDR2 LQKENI. RNA totalling about 0.45 to 1 ug underwent reverse transcription with random hexamers. TCRdb analysed the immunoSEQ multiplex PCR reads with MiXCR anew, one entry per CDR3 protein. Here the sample spans some 180,000 distinct CDR3 sequences, around 94% being singletons.

This receptor was identified in a human donor with Susac syndrome. Material for sequencing was CD4+ T cells from PBMCs. The chain couples TRBV18 to TRBJ1-1; 10 bases agree with TRBD1. The CDR3 sequence: CASSPGTGEAQAFF. The CDR3 nucleotides are TGTGCCAGCTCACCTGGGACAGGGGAAGCCCAAGCTTTCTTT.